This is a list of T cell receptor beta chains from one sample in a study of control samples from healthy donors and cancer patients. Method: immunoSEQ multiplex PCR; TCRdb's copy keeps in-frame clones and lacks some. The data show 150,000 or so clones, over 90% seen once. The material sequenced was PBMCs. Receptors were obtained from a man in his 60s with colorectal cancer. Both conserved end residues are part of each CDR3. The D gene is left open where the match is weak. Expanded clones get a size class; other rows say once, few or many, or leave the size out.

d_gene,abundance,v_gene,j_gene,CDR3nt,CDR3aa
TRBD1,NA,TRBV9,TRBJ1-3,TGTGCCAGCAGCGTGTTCGGGACAGGTGGAAACACCATATATTTT,CASSVFGTGGNTIYF
NA,NA,TRBV6-5,TRBJ1-1,TGTGCCAGCAGTTACAGGAACACTGAAGCTTTCTTT,CASSYRNTEAFF
NA,NA,TRBV10-3,TRBJ2-3,TGTGCCGCCGGGAGCACAGATACGCAGTATTTT,CAAGSTDTQYF
NA,NA,TRBV12-3/TRBV12-4,TRBJ1-1,TGTGCCAGCTCAAACCATCCTGGGACTGAAGCTTTCTTT,CASSNHPGTEAFF
TRBD2,NA,TRBV10-2,TRBJ2-5,TGCGCCAGCAGTTCAGCGGGGGTACAAGAGACCCAGTACTTC,CASSSAGVQETQYF
NA,NA,TRBV29-1,TRBJ2-7,TGCAGCGTTGAAGATGCGGCCTACGAGCAGTACTTC,CSVEDAAYEQYF
NA,NA,TRBV9,TRBJ1-1,TGTGCCAGCAGCGTCGACGGGAGTGGTACTGAAGCTTTCTTT,CASSVDGSGTEAFF
TRBD2,NA,TRBV11-3,TRBJ2-1,TGTGCCAGCAGCTTAGGACTAGCGGGGAGCAATGAGCAGTTCTTC,CASSLGLAGSNEQFF
NA,NA,TRBV6-1,TRBJ2-3,TGTGCCAGCAGTGAAGCCCGCGCCGATACGCAGTATTTT,CASSEARADTQYF
TRBD1,NA,TRBV7-2,TRBJ1-2,TGTGCCAGCAGCTCCTACAGGGGGATGGATAACTATGGCTACACCTTC,CASSSYRGMDNYGYTF
NA,NA,TRBV30,TRBJ2-2,TGTGCCTGGACTACCACCGGGGAGCTGTTTTTT,CAWTTTGELFF
NA,NA,TRBV11-2,TRBJ2-3,TGTGCCAGCAGCTTAGATGGGGGGCCCACAGATACGCAGTATTTT,CASSLDGGPTDTQYF
TRBD1,NA,TRBV5-4,TRBJ1-2,TGTGCCAGCAGCTTGGTCCAGGGGGTAACTGGCTACACCTTC,CASSLVQGVTGYTF
TRBD1,NA,TRBV6-2/TRBV6-3,TRBJ2-1,TGTGCCAGCAGTTTTTCCCGGACAGGCGCTTACAATGAGCAGTTCTTC,CASSFSRTGAYNEQFF
NA,NA,TRBV7-2,TRBJ2-3,TGTGCCAGCAGCCTAGATATCCCCCCCGGCACAGATACGCAGTATTTT,CASSLDIPPGTDTQYF
NA,once,TRBV9,TRBJ2-2,TGTGCCAGCAGCGTAGAGGGGGGATCCGGGGAGCTGTTTTTT,CASSVEGGSGELFF
TRBD1,NA,TRBV5-1,TRBJ1-6,TGCGCCAGCCGACAGGGCGAACTTTCACCCCTCCACTTT,CASRQGELSPLHF
NA,NA,TRBV6-2/TRBV6-3,TRBJ1-1,TGTGCCAGCACCCCGAGAGGAGATAACACTGAAGCTTTCTTT,CASTPRGDNTEAFF
NA,NA,TRBV18,TRBJ2-7,TGTGCCAGCTCACCAGGGACAGCGGGGGACGAGCAGTACTTC,CASSPGTAGDEQYF
NA,NA,TRBV25-1,TRBJ1-6,TGTGCCAGCAGTGACACCCGGACCGCTAATTCACCCCTCCACTTT,CASSDTRTANSPLHF
NA,NA,TRBV21-1,TRBJ1-1,TGTGCCGGGTTTAACACTGAAGCTTTCTTT,CAGFNTEAFF
NA,NA,TRBV3-1/TRBV3-2,TRBJ1-2,TGTGCCAGCAGCCAAGATAAGTTCTATGGCTACACCTTC,CASSQDKFYGYTF
NA,NA,TRBV11-1,TRBJ1-1,TGTGCCAGCAGCTTAGACAGGGTGAACACTGAAGCTTTCTTT,CASSLDRVNTEAFF
TRBD1,once,TRBV5-1,TRBJ2-7,TGCGCCAGCATGGCAGGGGGCAACTACGAGCAGTACTTC,CASMAGGNYEQYF
NA,NA,TRBV29-1,TRBJ2-2,TGCAGCGCCCAGGACCGAGCCACCGGGGAGCTGTTTTTT,CSAQDRATGELFF
NA,NA,TRBV4-1,TRBJ1-3,TGCGCCAGCAGCCGGGGAGGCTCTGGAAACACCATATATTTT,CASSRGGSGNTIYF
NA,NA,TRBV5-6,TRBJ1-2,TGTGCCAGCAGCTTGGGACGGTCTAACTATGGCTACACCTTC,CASSLGRSNYGYTF
TRBD2,NA,TRBV19,TRBJ2-1,TGTGCCAGTAGTATAGAACTAGCGGGGGCCTACAATGAGCAGTTCTTC,CASSIELAGAYNEQFF
NA,NA,TRBV29-1,TRBJ2-2,TGCAGCGTCGACAGCGCGAACACCGGGGAGCTGTTTTTT,CSVDSANTGELFF
NA,NA,TRBV7-9,TRBJ1-2,TGTGCCAGCAGCTTAGCGGGGTGGCGGGATGGCTACACCTTC,CASSLAGWRDGYTF
TRBD2,NA,TRBV30,TRBJ2-3,TGTGCCGGCCGGGAGCGGGGGGGCTTAGATACGCAGTATTTT,CAGRERGGLDTQYF
NA,NA,TRBV2,TRBJ1-2,TGTGCCAGCAGTGGGGGCAGGGCCCAAGGCTACACCTTC,CASSGGRAQGYTF
TRBD2,NA,TRBV18,TRBJ2-2,TGTGCCAGCTCACCACCGGGGAGGGAGAGCACCGGGGAGCTGTTTTTT,CASSPPGRESTGELFF
TRBD1,NA,TRBV3-1/TRBV3-2,TRBJ2-7,TGTGCCAGCAGCCAGGACAGGGAGCAGTACTTC,CASSQDREQYF
NA,NA,TRBV27,TRBJ1-2,TGTGCCAGCAGTCTACAGGGCAACTATGGCTACACCTTC,CASSLQGNYGYTF
NA,NA,TRBV6-5,TRBJ1-4,TGTGCCAGCAGCGCCCAACCTACGACAGGTGAAAAACTGTTTTTT,CASSAQPTTGEKLFF
TRBD2,NA,TRBV4-1,TRBJ2-3,TGCGCCAGCAGCCAAGATAAGAGCGGGGGCACAGATACGCAGTATTTT,CASSQDKSGGTDTQYF
TRBD1,NA,TRBV30,TRBJ1-5,TGTGCCTGGAGTCCCCTAGGGACAGGGGGTACTTATAGCAATCAGCCCCAGCATTTT,CAWSPLGTGGTYSNQPQHF
NA,NA,TRBV7-2,TRBJ2-6,TGTGCCAGCAGGGACAGCTCTGGGGCCAACGTCCTGACTTTC,CASRDSSGANVLTF
NA,once,TRBV30,TRBJ1-3,TGTGCCTGGAGTCCAACTGGAAACACCATATATTTT,CAWSPTGNTIYF
TRBD2,NA,TRBV5-1,TRBJ2-3,TGCGCCGGAAGCTTGAGCGGGGGCACAGATACGCAGTATTTT,CAGSLSGGTDTQYF
TRBD1,NA,TRBV5-1,TRBJ1-2,TGCGCCAGCAGCTTGTCCGGACAGGGAATCTATGGCTACACCTTC,CASSLSGQGIYGYTF
TRBD2,NA,TRBV10-3,TRBJ2-7,TGTGCCATCAGTGAGTCGAAGCGGGGGCCTTCCTACGAGCAGTACTTC,CAISESKRGPSYEQYF
TRBD1,NA,TRBV30,TRBJ1-3,TGTGCCTGGGGGGGACAGCCCTCTGGAAACACCATATATTTT,CAWGGQPSGNTIYF
NA,NA,TRBV6-1,TRBJ2-7,TGTGCCAGCAGTGAAAGGTACGAGCAGTACTTC,CASSERYEQYF
TRBD1,NA,TRBV25-1,TRBJ1-2,TGTGCCAGCAGTGGGTACAGGGGTGGTACCGGCTACACCTTC,CASSGYRGGTGYTF
NA,NA,TRBV6-5,TRBJ1-5,TGTGCCAGCAGTAACAGGGCGGGGAGCAATCAGCCCCAGCATTTT,CASSNRAGSNQPQHF